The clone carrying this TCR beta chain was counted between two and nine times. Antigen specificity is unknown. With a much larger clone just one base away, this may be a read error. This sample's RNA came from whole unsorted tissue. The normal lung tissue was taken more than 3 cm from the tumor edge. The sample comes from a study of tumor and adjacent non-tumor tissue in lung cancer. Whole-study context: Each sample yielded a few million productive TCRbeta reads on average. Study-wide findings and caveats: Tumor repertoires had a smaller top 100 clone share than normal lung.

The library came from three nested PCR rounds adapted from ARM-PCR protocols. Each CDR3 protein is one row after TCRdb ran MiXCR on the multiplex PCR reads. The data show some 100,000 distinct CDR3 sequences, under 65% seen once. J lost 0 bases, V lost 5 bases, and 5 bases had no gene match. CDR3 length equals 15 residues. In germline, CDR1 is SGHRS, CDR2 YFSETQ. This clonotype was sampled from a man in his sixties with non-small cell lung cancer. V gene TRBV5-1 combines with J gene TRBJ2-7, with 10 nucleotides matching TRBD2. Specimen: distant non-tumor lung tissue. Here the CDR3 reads CASRVGTSDSYEQYF. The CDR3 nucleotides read TGCGCCAGCAGAGTCGGGACTAGCGACTCCTACGAGCAGTACTTC.